This record covers a single TCR beta chain. Its antigen is still unknown. No much larger clone is present one base from it, and per-base qualities are unavailable. V ends up 2 bases short and J 2 bases short, with an unmatched junction base count of 12. CDR1 and CDR2 were assigned from the germline V gene (reference sequence) as GTSNPN and SVGIG. The CDR3 holds 19 amino acids from the cysteine to the phenylalanine. The only DNA kept is the CDR3, 57 bases in frame from the first base. One collaborating source in Seattle enrolled patients during active infection and followed them longitudinally through the course of disease. Each collaborating institution followed its own protocols to collect whole blood in K2EDTA tubes. For TCRbeta analysis, collaborators shipped samples in one of three forms: frozen whole blood, isolated PBMCs, or DNA extracted from either of those sample types. This entry comes from a study of blood T cell repertoires in COVID-19 (dated by TCRdb to the early 2020s). Concerning the study at large: Samples from collaborators originated in the United States, Italy and Spain and spanned both the acute and convalescent phases of COVID-19. The prospective study material was composed of cDNA or gDNA derived from T cells, B-cell-depleted T cells, or PBMCs. Subjects who had been exposed to COVID-19, were actively infected with it, or had recovered from it provided the deeply sampled blood TCRbeta repertoires that made up the dataset. The repertoires were released in a freely available public database intended as a resource for research on the immune response to SARS-CoV-2. Samples came from the ongoing ImmuneRACE study (first 160 participants) plus 1,254 subjects from 6 global collaborators. The sample metadata nearly always contained a de-identified subject ID, COVID-19 status, age in years and sex. Where HLA class I and class II types were available, the types were taken from metadata supplied by the sample provider, not from assay-based typing. Paper-wide results and their limitations: Clinical and demographic metadata were provided uncurated, with the amount varying by source and participant.

TCRbeta CDR3 regions were amplified from genomic DNA using the immunoSEQ Assay, a bias-controlled multiplex PCR. The source study handled its data this way. Nucleated cell counts per sample were estimated from amplification of reference gene primers within the assay. To quantify the absolute abundance of each unique TCRbeta CDR3 rearrangement, sequence reads were collapsed and filtered. For each sample, productive Simpson clonality was calculated as the square root of Simpson's diversity index over productive rearrangements. The source is immuneACCESS, and TCRdb retained only in-frame sequences with V and J called. Part of the clones is not carried over; for the studies checked, unresolved V genes explain less than half of this, and the remainder is unexplained. Clone size and V and J calls were adopted from that table, with D and trimming inferred from the DNA. For this sample the table gives more than 350,000 clones, of which around 87% were detected only once. Roughly 10% of the sample goes to the ten largest clones.

The TCR was taken from a young woman with COVID-19, enrolled during active disease. Material for sequencing was peripheral blood. This chain joins TRBV30 to TRBJ2-6, with 10 central nucleotides matching TRBD1. The CDR3 protein is CAWSPIGTGTGAGANVLTF. Read as DNA, the sequence is TGTGCCTGGAGTCCCATCGGGACAGGGACAGGGGCTGGGGCCAACGTCCTGACTTTC.